The clone carrying this T cell receptor (beta chain) was counted only a few times. What it binds is unknown. As every portion of the isolated RNA was reverse transcribed, the sequencing read expressed TCRB transcripts. Produced via immunoSEQ multiplex PCR; TCRdb's table is partial and in-frame only. The sample holds hundreds of thousands of clones, 15% to 19% seen once. The sample comes from a study of beta chain features in type 1 diabetes. On the study more broadly: Examination spanned approximately 110 million sorted cells from all samples.

Notes on the study in general: In all four CD4+ subsets, TCRB CDR3 length was significantly, moderately reduced in type 1 diabetes. Insertions at VDJ junctions were less frequent in type 1 diabetes patients. These patients also deleted more nucleotides at the same junctions. The naive, central memory and Treg TCRB repertoires of patients appeared to be more similar to one another than those of healthy donors.

What was sequenced was naive CD4+ T cells from blood. The sequence was obtained from a man aged 18 to 29 in good health.

The CDR3 nucleotides are TGTGCCAGCAGCGAATCCGGGACAGGGATGTATGGCTACACCTTC. Its translation is CASSESGTGMYGYTF. The chain carries TRBV7-8 and TRBJ1-2, with 9 bases identical to TRBD1. The V gene's germline CDR1 is SGHVS and CDR2 FQNEAQ. The V and J ends lost 5 bases and 5 bases, in that order; junction bases with no gene match: 9. This CDR3 has 15 amino acids.